This section outlines one T cell receptor (beta chain) sequence together with its context. Its antigen remains unidentified. The instrument given in TCRdb is Illumina HiSeq 2000. TCR beta cDNA libraries were made by 5'RACE template switching that added a universal primer site and unique molecular identifiers. cDNA synthesis was primed from the TCR beta constant segment, followed by two successive PCR amplification steps. The published analysis was carried out like this. MIGEC was used to demultiplex reads and group reads by UMI, and MiTCR was used to assemble and quantify clonotypes. Only TCR cDNA sequences supported by at least two reads were kept to exclude erroneous sequences. The tcR package was used for downstream repertoire analysis, with clonotypes matched between fractions based on CDR3 nucleotide sequence plus V segment. Antigen specificity was annotated against VDJdb with VDJmatch, allowing one amino acid substitution in CDR3. Reprocessed by TCRdb, the reads give a single entry per CDR3 protein sequence, without DNA. The authors' filters were not applied to this entry. This sample's table has entries for around 110,000 distinct CDR3 sequences. Approximately 18% of the sample is taken by the ten largest.

The data belong to a study of T cells expressing NK-cell markers (dated by TCRdb to about 2020). At the level of the whole study: Seven to nine donors provided sorted CD3+CD56+NKG2C+, CD3+CD56+NKG2C- and CD3+CD56-NKG2C+ T-cell subsets, whose TCR beta-chain repertoires were profiled. Among the eight sequenced donors, only one was HCMV-seronegative, while the other seven were HCMV-seropositive. The study sequenced eight donors, all healthy volunteers chosen at random: three men and five women. Illumina HiSeq 2000/2500, MiSeq or NextSeq was used to sequence libraries as 2 x 150 bp reads.

The germline V gene specifies SQVTM as CDR1 and ANQGSEA as CDR2. Reading from cysteine to phenylalanine, the CDR3 counts 14 amino acids. Only the protein sequence is given. Study-wide conclusions, independent of this receptor: Whether the expanded NKG2C-expressing T cell clones were specific for HCMV antigens was left unclear. In six donors, the dominant CD3+CD56+NKG2C+ clonotypes were among the top 10 CD8+ clonotypes and accounted for about 1.0-7.5% of CD8+ T cells. Those dominant clonotypes were again the most abundant among CD3+CD56-NKG2C+ cells in four donors, at roughly 25-60.1%.

A commercial ELISA kit detecting HCMV-specific IgG in serum was used to determine HCMV serostatus. Ficoll density gradient centrifugation was used to isolate peripheral blood mononuclear cells from blood. Recombination connected TRBV29-1 to TRBJ1-2; TCRdb outputs TRBD1, but without DNA this stays unchecked. The TCR originated in a woman between 18 and 70 years old in good health. Sequenced: blood T cells: a sorted CD56 or NKG2C T cell subset, CD4+ or CD8+ T cells, or bulk PBMC T cells (not recorded which). The CDR3 sequence is CSVDIGGAGYGYTF.